These 9 T cell receptor beta chains came from one sample sequenced in a study of T cell changes during pregnancy in multiple sclerosis. Here immunoSEQ multiplex PCR was the method, and the copy in TCRdb shows in-frame clones only, minus some. The sample holds about 26,000 clones, approximately 89% seen once. This specimen consisted of CD8+ T cells from peripheral blood mononuclear cells, obtained in the second trimester of pregnancy. The receptors here all came from a female donor with multiple sclerosis, enrolled in a pregnancy study.

This clone was recorded a few times. The CDR3 spells CASSSLAGVAYEQYF. The CDR3, as DNA: TGTGCCAGCAGCTCACTAGCGGGAGTCGCCTACGAGCAGTACTTC. The chain has TRBV11-2 and TRBJ2-7; 11 nucleotides agree with TRBD2. Trimming removed 4 bases from V and 2 bases from J; junction bases left unmatched: 4. CDR1 and CDR2 from the germline V gene are SGHAT and FQNNGV. The CDR3 covers 15 residues.

J is TRBJ2-7 and V is TRBV18, with D unclear. With 2 bases removed from V and 3 bases from J, the gap between germline ends came to 8 bases. The CDR3 runs 13 residues. Germline V gene lookup returns CDR1 KGHSH and CDR2 LQKENI. The CDR3 region has the DNA TGTGCCAGCTCACCAACATCCCGCTACGAGCAGTACTTC. The encoded protein is CASSPTSRYEQYF.

The rearrangement joins TRBV9 to TRBJ1-2, with TRBD1 identical over 7 bases. Germline loops: CDR1 SGDLS, CDR2 YYNGEE. V lost 5 bases to trimming and J lost 4 bases; unmatched junction nucleotides: 8. The CDR3 runs to 14 residues. This CDR3 reads CASRDTTGPYGYTF. The CDR3 coding sequence is TGTGCCAGCAGAGATACGACAGGGCCCTATGGCTACACCTTC.

V usage is TRBV5-6 and J usage is TRBJ1-5, with TRBD1 as a possible D gene (5 bases). Germline V gene lookup returns CDR1 SGHDT and CDR2 YYEEEE. This CDR3 spans 14 amino acids. V was cut by 0 bases and J by 5 bases, with 9 bases left in between. The CDR3 is CASSLGLGDQPQHF. DNA for the CDR3: TGTGCCAGCAGCTTGGGTTTAGGGGATCAGCCCCAGCATTTT.

J is TRBJ2-2 and V is TRBV15, with D unresolved. This CDR3 has 16 residues. V was trimmed by 5 bases and J by 0 bases, leaving 13 bases between them. Germline CDR1 reads LNHNV; CDR2 reads YYDKDF (reference sequence). The CDR3 spells CATSEKQTPNTGELFF. In nucleotides, the CDR3 is TGTGCCACCAGCGAGAAACAGACCCCGAACACCGGGGAGCTGTTTTTT.

This clone was picked up one time. This chain links TRBV19 with TRBJ2-6; D is unclear. V was pared by 2 bases and J by 1 base, with 6 bases between. CDR1 LNHDA and CDR2 SQIVND come from the germline V gene (reference sequence). This CDR3 is 15 amino acids long. CDR3 bases: TGTGCCAGTAGTATATATAGTTCTGGGGCCAACGTCCTGACTTTC. It yields the protein CASSIYSSGANVLTF.

This chain uses TRBV10-3 with TRBJ2-1, with TRBD2 identical over 15 bases. The CDR3 covers 19 residues. V was pared by 6 bases and J by 4 bases, with 13 bases of the junction left unmatched. Per germline, CDR1 ENHRY and CDR2 SYGVKD. The CDR3 is CAIRKPGLAGGGRYNEQFF. In DNA, the CDR3 is TGTGCCATCAGGAAACCGGGACTAGCGGGAGGTGGGAGATACAATGAGCAGTTCTTC.

V usage is TRBV5-1 and J usage is TRBJ2-7; TRBD2 matches 8 bases. The CDR3 contains 14 residues. The junction had 8 bases not matched to a gene; V was cut back by 4 bases and J by 5 bases. From germline, CDR1 is SGHRS and CDR2 YFSETQ. CDR3 bases: TGCGCCAGCAGCCCCCCCGCGGGAGGAAACGAGCAGTACTTC. As protein: CASSPPAGGNEQYF.

This clone was seen once. The chain joins TRBV9 to TRBJ2-7, with 9 bases aligning to TRBD2. The CDR3 loop spans 14 amino acids. The V and J ends lost 0 bases and 3 bases, in that order; junction bases with no gene match: 1. Germline V gene sequence: CDR1 SGDLS, CDR2 YYNGEE. The CDR3 bases are TGTGCCAGCAGCGTAGGGACTAGCGACTACGAGCAGTACTTC. It specifies CASSVGTSDYEQYF.